Here is one TCR beta chain with its context. Its matching antigen is unknown. These data originate in a study of monozygotic twins with inflammatory bowel disease. Reprocessing the 5' RACE reads, TCRdb reports a single entry for every CDR3 protein and omits DNA. The sample totals around 370,000 distinct CDR3 sequences. Germline CDR1 is MNHEY and CDR2 is SMNVEV (reference sequence). The length of the CDR3 is 14 residues. General study results and limits: Repertoire similarity was not found to differ between concordant and discordant twins, possibly from limited power.

Sequences were obtained from blood. This clonotype was obtained from a human donor with ulcerative colitis or Crohn's disease, or a healthy co-twin of an affected twin (not recorded which). The rearrangement joins TRBV27 to TRBJ1-1. The CDR3: CASRTPTAGTEAFF.